The 12 T cell receptor beta chains reported below all come from one sample, sequenced in a study of human T cells and chemical hapten exposure. Via MiXCR, TCRdb re-called the RACE reads, giving one row per CDR3 protein. The repertoire holds over 300,000 distinct CDR3 sequences, with 4.5% to 5.5% as singletons. Time point here: pre-sensitization, week 0. Stated treatment: therapeutic diphenylcyclopropenone sensitization with weekly scalp DPC. The source was whole blood, collected in connection with sensitization to the hapten diphenylcyclopropenone (DPC). The receptors come from a woman between 45 and 65 years old with alopecia areata. Some clones in this sample may be carry-over from other donors' samples.

Ten or more counts support this clonotype. This chain connects TRBV5-1 to TRBJ2-1; 7 nucleotides align to TRBD1. V dropped 2 bases and J dropped 0; count of bases not matched to a gene: 2. Germline V gives CDR1 SGHRS, CDR2 YFSETQ. This CDR3 region has 15 residues. The CDR3 nucleotides read TGCGCCAGCAGCTTAGGGACAGCCTCCTACAATGAGCAGTTCTTC. Its translation is CASSLGTASYNEQFF.

This chain uses TRBV5-1 with TRBJ2-1; 12 bases fit TRBD1. CDR1 is SGHRS and CDR2 is YFSETQ in the germline V gene. V shed 7 bases, J shed 7 bases, and the junction held 6 bases outside the gene matches. This CDR3 comprises 14 residues. The CDR3 spells CASLGQGAGNEQFF. The CDR3 coding sequence is TGCGCCAGCCTGGGACAGGGGGCTGGTAATGAGCAGTTCTTC.

The genes are TRBV28 and TRBJ1-2; D is unclear. V was shortened by 8 bases and J by 1 base, with 14 bases between the two germline ends. Germline V gives CDR1 MDHEN, CDR2 SYDVKM. The CDR3 has 14 amino acids. The DNA for the CDR3 is TGTGCCAGCCATCCCCGGCGCCTTAACTATGGCTACACCTTC. It translates to CASHPRRLNYGYTF.

This clonotype has a count of ten or more. CDR3 sequence (DNA): TGCAGCGTTGAGGTACCTGACAGGGAGCAGTACTTC. It specifies CSVEVPDREQYF. This chain links TRBV29-1 with TRBJ2-7; perhaps TRBD1 as D (6 bases). This CDR3 comprises 12 residues. From germline, CDR1 is SQVTM and CDR2 ANQGSEA. The V gene lost 3 bases and the J gene lost 7 bases, with 13 bases spanning the gap.

This clonotype was seen at least ten times. The chain recombines TRBV28 with TRBJ1-5; no definite D call. V lost 10 bases and J 1 base, leaving 11 bases between the germline ends. The CDR3 length is 13 residues. Per germline, CDR1 MDHEN and CDR2 SYDVKM. CDR3 coding DNA: TGTGCCACCCAGTCATCGAGCAATCAGCCCCAGCATTTT. Encoded protein: CATQSSSNQPQHF.

The sample holds many counts of this clonotype. The genes are TRBV7-6 and TRBJ1-1, with D possibly being TRBD1 (6 bases). Germline-derived CDR1 and CDR2 are SGHVS and FNYEAQ. Trimming took off 3 bases at V and 4 bases at J, with 21 bases between the two ends. The CDR3 contains 17 residues. CDR3 loop: CASSFPTVGQGRTEAFF. The CDR3 nucleotides are TGTGCCAGCAGCTTTCCAACGGTAGGGCAGGGGCGCACTGAAGCTTTCTTT. Filled out from reference TRBV7-6 and TRBJ1-1, the complete variable domain reads GAGVSQSPRYKVTKRGQDVALRCDPISGHVSLYWYRQALGQGPEFLTYFNYEAQQDKSGLPNDRFSAERPEGSISTLTIQRTEQRDSAMYRCASSFPTVGQGRTEAFFGQGTRLTVV.

In this sample, this clonotype turned up many times. The rearrangement joins TRBV18 to TRBJ2-3, with D perhaps TRBD1 (6 bases). The V end lost 3 bases, the J end lost 4 bases, and 17 bases lay between the germline ends. Germline V gene sequence: CDR1 KGHSH, CDR2 LQKENI. The CDR3 consists of 16 residues. The CDR3 region has the DNA TGTGCCAGCTCACCCACACAGGGTCCGAAAGCAGATACGCAGTATTTT. Translated: CASSPTQGPKADTQYF. The full variable domain, with the rest looked up from reference TRBV18 and TRBJ2-3, is NAGVMQNPRHLVRRRGQEARLRCSPMKGHSHVYWYRQLPEEGLKFMVYLQKENIIDESGMPKERFSAEFPKEGPSILRIQQVVRGDSAAYFCASSPTQGPKADTQYFGPGTRLTVL.

In its sample, this clonotype was seen many times. This rearrangement joins TRBV5-5 to TRBJ1-2; TRBD1 agrees at 9 bases. Germline V gene data show CDR1 as SGHKS and CDR2 as YYEKEE (reference sequence). This CDR3 has 16 residues. Trimming at V came to 4 bases and at J to 7 bases, leaving 14 bases not matched to a gene. CDR3 in amino acids: CASSPQGAVKTAGYTF. For the CDR3, the DNA is TGTGCCAGCAGCCCACAGGGGGCCGTGAAGACTGCTGGCTACACCTTC.

This clonotype was recorded at least ten times. The chain is built from TRBV6-6 and TRBJ2-7; the match to TRBD2 covers 10 bases. Germline V lookup: CDR1 MNHNY, CDR2 SVGAGI (reference sequence). V dropped 8 bases and J dropped 4; count of bases not matched to a gene: 8. The CDR3 is 14 residues long. The CDR3 sequence: CASQVLAGAYEQYF. CDR3 coding DNA: TGTGCCAGCCAGGTCCTAGCGGGAGCTTACGAGCAGTACTTC.

The rearrangement links TRBV27 to TRBJ2-2, with D maybe TRBD1 (6 bases). The CDR3 loop spans 14 amino acids. Per the germline V gene, CDR1 is MNHEY and CDR2 is SMNVEV (reference sequence). Trimming shortened V by 3 bases and J by 6 bases, and 11 bases separated the two germline ends. The CDR3: CASSFGRGSGELFF. CDR3 DNA: TGTGCCAGCAGTTTTGGCAGGGGATCCGGGGAGCTGTTTTTT.

This clonotype was detected a few times. The chain uses TRBV20-1 and TRBJ2-7; the match to TRBD2 covers 10 bases. In germline, CDR1 is DFQATT, CDR2 SNEGSKA (reference sequence). This CDR3 has 15 residues. Germline trimming cut 0 bases from V and 6 bases from J; bases unmatched to any gene: 8. CDR3 bases: TGCAGTGCTAGAGAGCAGCGGGGGGGTACTGGCGAGCAGTACTTC. Translating gives CSAREQRGGTGEQYF.

This clonotype was found a few times. The rearrangement links TRBV6-1 to TRBJ1-5, with D hard to call. Trimming left V 3 bases short and J 6 bases short, with 3 bases between. There are 11 residues in the CDR3. The germline CDR1 and CDR2 sequences are MNHNS and SASEGT. The DNA of the CDR3 is TGTGCCAGCAGTGAGGTTCAGCCCCAGCATTTT. It specifies CASSEVQPQHF.